This T cell receptor (beta chain) stems from a study of Ad26.COV2.S vaccination and SARS-CoV-2 variants. CDR1 and CDR2 from the germline V gene are MDHEN and SYDVKM. V dropped 6 bases and J dropped 0 bases, with 15 bases sitting between them. This CDR3 is 16 amino acids long. The method was immunoSEQ multiplex PCR; TCRdb's version includes in-frame clones alone and lacks a portion of them. This table has roughly 510,000 clones, around 85% appearing once. The treatment is: over 15 received Ad26.COV2.S at low or high dose, single or two shots; 5 received placebo; per-sample allocation not given. Sampling occurred on day 63 after the first vaccine or placebo injection. Expression of Wuhan-strain SARS-CoV-2 spike came from the Ad26 vector that formed the vaccine.

The clonotype comes from a person aged 18 to 65 who received the Ad26.COV2.S COVID-19 vaccine or a placebo. Sequencing used peripheral blood, obtained in a trial of Ad26.COV2.S vaccine versus placebo. The gene calls are TRBV28 and TRBJ1-5; D is unresolved. DNA for the CDR3: TGTGCCAGCAGACGCCCCTTCGGGTTTAGCAATCAGCCCCAGCATTTT. Translating gives CASRRPFGFSNQPQHF.